This T cell receptor beta chain stems from a study of cytomegalovirus exposure and HLA in healthy donors listed by TCRdb under 2017. Looking at the study overall: According to an earlier analysis of a few hundred of the donors, about 179 million T cells yielded 120 million or so unique TCR beta sequences and 276 Gb of sequence data. An early release that covered about 600 HLA-typed donors contained approximately 300 gigabases of sequencing data and 75 million to 100 million unique TCR sequences. The genetic ancestry cluster associated with self-reported Caucasian donors included 80% to 90% of the roughly 360 genotyped donors. The aim of the study was to test whether cataloging public T cell receptors could identify signatures of past pathogen exposure. Using immunosequencing, the study profiled T cell repertoires from about 610 subjects and related those repertoires to cytomegalovirus serostatus. Along with the approximately 700-subject first cohort, a separate validation cohort of some 130 different subjects was used. To predict cytomegalovirus infection status, the study brought together high-throughput TCR immunosequencing, statistical association of individual TCRs with disease status, and machine learning. A later analysis re-analyzed previously published TCR beta repertoires from about 600 donors and added high-resolution HLA genotyping to study TCR occurrence patterns. Rather than drawing on any new phenotypic data, the later analysis identified candidate immune exposures from TCR beta sequences and the way those sequences occurred across donors. An earlier analysis of approximately 640 of the donors applied high-throughput TCR beta sequencing to assess whether each TCR beta V gene segment acted as functional or pseudogenic. Donor age, sex, ethnicity and CMV serostatus were collected together with the repertoire data. Genome-wide SNP genotypes for about 65% of the 666 donors were used in a later genetic analysis, which treated that subset as a discovery cohort. Every discovery cohort repertoire had been produced on one sequencing platform. Both class I and class II loci were covered by HLA typing, at four-digit resolution. The number of typed donors differed by locus: about 620-640 for A, B, C, DRB1 and DQB1; some 540 for DQA1; some 610 for DPA1; and approximately 450 for DPB1. Several DR-DQ haplotypes were handled as single units for association and clustering because linkage in the cohort was strong. Among roughly 370 genotyped donors of the cohort, an average of about 240,000 unique TCR beta nucleotide sequences were sequenced per donor, roughly 20% of them non-productive.

The cohort was made up of approximately 700 healthy bone marrow donors. At the time of sampling, every cohort member was nominally healthy, though immune exposures that went unrecorded were likely present. The donor tested CMV seropositive and was one of the 289 seropositive cohort members. Each donor provided a peripheral blood sample, and peripheral blood mononuclear cells were used for TCR beta sequencing. The Qiagen DNeasy Blood Extraction Kit was used to extract genomic DNA from the blood cell samples. The protocol used for the library was the immunoSEQ multiplex PCR assay. The multiplex PCR relied on a mix of 60 forward primers for TCR Vbeta segments and 13 reverse primers for TCR Jbeta segments. The CDR3 region of rearranged TCR beta genes was amplified from genomic DNA with a multiplex PCR assay. Amplified TCR beta libraries were sequenced as 87-base-pair reads on the Illumina HiSeq System. Per the authors' processing: A later analysis counted tens of millions of unique TCR beta chains across the 550 to 800 repertoires, and some 12 million of these chains were shared by at least two donors. Raw reads were error-corrected and collapsed into unique sequences by a nearest-neighbor algorithm in which closely related sequences were merged to remove PCR and sequencing errors. To assign V, D and J gene segments, CDR3 sequences were aligned to IMGT reference sequences. For a sequence to be retained, a match of at least six nucleotides to both a V gene segment and a J gene segment was required. A rearrangement was called productive if the CDR3 had no stop codons and remained in frame with V and J, and every other rearrangement was called non-productive. Following IMGT convention, CDR3 was defined as the stretch from the second conserved V-encoded cysteine to the conserved J-encoded phenylalanine. In an earlier analysis of approximately 590 of the donors, sequences lacking an unambiguous match to a single V gene segment were excluded. An earlier analysis of a few hundred of the donors classified V segments as functional when productive rearrangements were above 56.7% and as segregating when the standard deviation between donors was above 5%. A statistical classification framework was developed to diagnose cytomegalovirus status using the catalog of TCR beta chain sequences. In a later analysis, V and J genes were assigned by comparing TCR nucleotide sequences against IMGT/GENE-DB human TR gene sequences. In a later analysis, CDR3 sequences and most-parsimonious VDJ recombination scenarios were assigned using the TCRdist pipeline. In a later analysis, each TCR beta chain was defined by its CDR3 amino acid sequence together with its V-gene family, and reads lacking a unique V-gene family were excluded. As a way to deal with suspected cross-contamination and a sequencing artifact, a later analysis dropped 500 to 700 nucleotide sequences that were highly shared and had low generation probability. A later analysis calculated a clonal expansion index for each public chain from normalized within-repertoire ranks of inferred template counts. A later analysis computed generation probabilities with a VDJ recombination model fitted to out-of-frame rearrangements, and checked the results against IGoR. Hypergeometric tests were used in a later analysis to score TCR-TCR, TCR-HLA and TCR-CMV co-occurrence, with a repertoire-size bias correction applied to the TCR pairs. False discovery rates were estimated in a later analysis by permuting HLA or CMV assignments 20 times. In a later analysis, co-occurring TCRs were grouped using DBSCAN, with TCRdist sequence similarity added in when clustering inside HLA-allele-positive subsets. Co-occurrence clustering excluded repertoires with fewer than 30,000 or more than 120,000 public chains, plus five with anomalous nucleotide sharing. As stored in TCRdb, this immuneACCESS dataset retains in-frame rearrangements with V and J assigned. A fraction of the clones does not appear; measured against another copy, unresolved V genes explain less than half of the discrepancy, and the remainder lacks a known reason. The V and J calls and clone size are taken from that table; D and trimming were inferred from the DNA. The sample table contains 90,000 to 140,000 clones; only one count was recorded for 80% of them. 6.9% of the sample rests with the top ten.

Details on this clone: It lacks a known antigen. Qualities for individual bases were not recorded, and no much larger clone is one base off.

General findings and caveats noted by the study authors: In a later analysis, most CMV-associated TCR beta chains were found to appear HLA-restricted, with HLA associations seemingly driven largely by CMV exposure. Because HLA typing was unavailable for some donors at each locus, only the typed subset was used in association tests. A cluster of highly shared sequence variants was judged likely to be a technical artifact of the sequencing pipeline. A later analysis found that HLA-associated TCR beta chains were more clonally expanded and had lower generation probabilities than equally common non-associated chains. Some IMGT-functional V segments, including TRBV6-2 and TRBV6-3, could not be told apart with the 87-base-pair reads, so those segments were excluded. Presence/absence analyses assumed roughly uniform sequencing depth across donors, an assumption that may not hold. The study listed 170 or so TCR beta chains as associated with cytomegalovirus. Linkage disequilibrium might explain the correlated functional status among segregating V segments, but an unknown experimental factor could not be ruled out. The classifier was reported to diagnose cytomegalovirus status with high specificity and sensitivity in both the original and validation cohorts. When HLA alleles, especially DR and DQ, strongly co-occurred, attributing TCR associations to individual alleles was difficult. In a later analysis, TCR association rates were found to vary across HLA loci, with the most associated TCRs seen for DRB1 alleles and the fewest for HLA-C alleles. The only immune exposure information available for the cohort was CMV serostatus. The authors suggested that the approach could potentially be generalized to other disease states and immunological phenotypes. A further reported finding was that TCR beta sequences accurately predicted the HLA-A and HLA-B alleles for most subjects in the first cohort. Most TCR sequences were observed very rarely across donors, whereas some public TCRs were present in many individuals. An association between a missense DCLRE1C variant and V-gene and J-gene trimming of TCR beta chains was found in a later genetic analysis and replicated in an independent cohort. In an earlier analysis of around 500 of the donors, most TCR beta V segments appeared in productive rearrangements about 87% or about 30% of the time, broadly matching IMGT annotations. The cohort was sequenced for TCR beta chains only, and without alpha or paired-chain data the features that could be detected were limited. Around 16 rarely observed V segments, including chromosome 9 orphons, were excluded from the earlier analysis of almost 600 of the donors because counts were too low. In a later analysis, several top co-occurrence clusters were reported to appear linked to parvovirus B19, influenza, CMV and Epstein-Barr virus. A later genetic analysis reported fewer N-insertions in productive TCRs among donors in an Asian-associated ancestry cluster than the roughly 690-donor mean. Three of the identified cytomegalovirus-associated TCR beta chains were confirmed in vitro to be specific for cytomegalovirus antigens. Specific HLA alleles were associated with 18,000 or so TCR beta sequences at a false discovery rate of 0.05 in a later analysis.

The germline V gene encodes CDR1 SGHVS and CDR2 FNYEAQ. The CDR3, from cysteine to phenylalanine, totals 18 residues. CDR3 DNA is the only sequence kept; it has 54 bases, read in frame from the first base. Compared with germline, V lacks 7 bases and J lacks 6 bases; bases without a gene match: 15. Rearrangement joined TRBV7-6 to TRBJ2-2; 12 of the junction bases match TRBD2. The receptor was derived from a man younger than 40 in good health and CMV-seropositive. The sample consisted of PBMCs. The CDR3 region has the sequence CASNPLTSGGRFAGELFF. The nucleotides read TGTGCCAGCAACCCTTTGACTAGCGGGGGTCGTTTCGCCGGGGAGCTGTTTTTT.